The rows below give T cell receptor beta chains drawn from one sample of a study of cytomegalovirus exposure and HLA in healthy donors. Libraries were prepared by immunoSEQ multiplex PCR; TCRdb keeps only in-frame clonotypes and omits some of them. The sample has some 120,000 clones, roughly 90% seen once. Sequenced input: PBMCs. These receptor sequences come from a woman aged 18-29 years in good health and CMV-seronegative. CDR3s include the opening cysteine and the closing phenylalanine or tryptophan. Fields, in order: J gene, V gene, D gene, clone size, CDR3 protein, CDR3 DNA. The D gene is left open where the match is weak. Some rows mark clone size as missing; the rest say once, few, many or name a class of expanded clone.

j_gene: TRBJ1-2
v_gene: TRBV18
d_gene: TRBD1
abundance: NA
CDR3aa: CASSSRDRDGYTF
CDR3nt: TGTGCCAGCTCATCCCGGGACAGGGATGGCTACACCTTC

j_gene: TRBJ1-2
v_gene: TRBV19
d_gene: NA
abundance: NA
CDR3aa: CASSTSTGANYGYTF
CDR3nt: TGTGCCAGTAGTACTTCGACAGGAGCTAACTATGGCTACACCTTC

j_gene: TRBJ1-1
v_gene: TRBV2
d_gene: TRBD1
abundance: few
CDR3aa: CASSPDRSTEAFF
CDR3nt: TGTGCCAGCAGTCCGGACAGGAGCACTGAAGCTTTCTTT

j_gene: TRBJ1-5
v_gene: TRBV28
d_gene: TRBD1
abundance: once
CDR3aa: CASSLSARGRKGNQPQHF
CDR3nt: TGTGCCAGCAGTTTAAGCGCGAGGGGGCGAAAGGGCAATCAGCCCCAGCATTTT

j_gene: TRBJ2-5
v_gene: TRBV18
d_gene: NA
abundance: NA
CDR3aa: CASSPRGQQETQYF
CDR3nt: TGTGCCAGCTCACCACGTGGACAGCAAGAGACCCAGTACTTC

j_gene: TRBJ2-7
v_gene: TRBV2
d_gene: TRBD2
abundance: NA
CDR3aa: CASSEASGGLNEQYF
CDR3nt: TGTGCCAGCAGTGAAGCTAGCGGGGGGCTAAACGAGCAGTACTTC

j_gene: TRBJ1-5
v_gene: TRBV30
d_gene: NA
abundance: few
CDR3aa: CAWSTFRDSNQPQHF
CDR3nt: TGTGCCTGGAGTACCTTCAGGGATAGCAATCAGCCCCAGCATTTT

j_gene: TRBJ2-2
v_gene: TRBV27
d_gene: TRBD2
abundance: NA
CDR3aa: CASSFLAGGGTGELFF
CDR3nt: TGTGCCAGCAGTTTTCTTGCGGGAGGTGGCACCGGGGAGCTGTTTTTT

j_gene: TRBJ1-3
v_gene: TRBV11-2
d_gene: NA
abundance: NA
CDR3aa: CASSPHSPGVGNTIYF
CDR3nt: TGTGCCAGCAGCCCCCATAGTCCAGGGGTGGGAAACACCATATATTTT

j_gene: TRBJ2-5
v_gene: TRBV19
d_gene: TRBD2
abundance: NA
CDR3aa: CASSIRGRAETQYF
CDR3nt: TGTGCCAGTAGTATTCGGGGGAGGGCGGAGACCCAGTACTTC

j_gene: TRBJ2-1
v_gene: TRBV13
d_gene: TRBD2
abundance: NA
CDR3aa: CASSLDGGGDDNEQFF
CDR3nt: TGTGCCAGCAGCTTAGACGGCGGGGGGGACGACAATGAGCAGTTCTTC

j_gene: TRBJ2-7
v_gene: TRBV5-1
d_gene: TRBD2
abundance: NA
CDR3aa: CASSLRASGGYEQYF
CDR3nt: TGCGCCAGCAGCTTGAGGGCTAGCGGGGGGTACGAGCAGTACTTC

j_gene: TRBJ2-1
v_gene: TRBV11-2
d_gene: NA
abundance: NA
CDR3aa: CASSPFQTANNEQFF
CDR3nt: TGTGCCAGCAGCCCCTTTCAGACAGCTAACAATGAGCAGTTCTTC

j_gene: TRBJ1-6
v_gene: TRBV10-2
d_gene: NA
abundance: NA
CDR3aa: CASSDGQTYNSPLHF
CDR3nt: TGCGCCAGCAGTGATGGACAGACCTATAATTCACCCCTCCACTTT

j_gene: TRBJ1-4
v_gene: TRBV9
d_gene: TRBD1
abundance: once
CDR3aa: CASSPAGQANEKLFF
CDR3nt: TGTGCCAGCAGCCCAGCCGGACAGGCTAATGAAAAACTGTTTTTT

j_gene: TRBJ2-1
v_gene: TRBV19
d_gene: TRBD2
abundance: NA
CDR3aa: CASSIGGGVKEQFF
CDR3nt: TGTGCCAGTAGTATAGGCGGGGGGGTTAAGGAGCAGTTCTTC

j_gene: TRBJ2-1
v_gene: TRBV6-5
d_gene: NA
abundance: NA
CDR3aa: CASSYSGAGRRGEQFF
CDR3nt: TGTGCCAGCAGTTACTCGGGAGCGGGCCGTCGGGGTGAGCAGTTCTTC

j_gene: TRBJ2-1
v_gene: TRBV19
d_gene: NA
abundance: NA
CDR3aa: CATTVASSYNEQFF
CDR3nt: TGTGCCACTACAGTTGCGAGCTCCTACAATGAGCAGTTCTTC

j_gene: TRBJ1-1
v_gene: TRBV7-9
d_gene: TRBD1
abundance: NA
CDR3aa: CASSSTGGPPEAFF
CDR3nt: TGTGCCAGCAGCTCCACAGGGGGCCCTCCGGAAGCTTTCTTT

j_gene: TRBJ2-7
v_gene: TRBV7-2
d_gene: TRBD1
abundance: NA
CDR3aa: CASSAPGTGVYEQYF
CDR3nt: TGTGCCAGCAGCGCCCCCGGGACAGGGGTTTACGAGCAGTACTTC

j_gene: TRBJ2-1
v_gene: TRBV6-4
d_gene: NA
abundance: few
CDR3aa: CASSDSGGGSYNEQFF
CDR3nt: TGTGCCAGCAGTGACTCGGGGGGCGGGAGTTACAATGAGCAGTTCTTC

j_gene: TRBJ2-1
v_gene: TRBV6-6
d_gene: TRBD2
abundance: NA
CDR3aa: CASSSGGRANEQFF
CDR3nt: TGTGCCAGCAGTTCCGGCGGGAGGGCCAATGAGCAGTTCTTC

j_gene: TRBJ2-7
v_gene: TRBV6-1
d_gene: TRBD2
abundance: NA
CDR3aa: CASRLASGPYEQYF
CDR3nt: TGTGCCAGCAGACTAGCTAGCGGACCCTACGAGCAGTACTTC

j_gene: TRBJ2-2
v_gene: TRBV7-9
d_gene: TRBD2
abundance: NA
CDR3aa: CASSPPEREIGGTGELFF
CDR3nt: TGTGCCAGCAGCCCCCCGGAGCGGGAGATCGGTGGCACCGGGGAGCTGTTTTTT

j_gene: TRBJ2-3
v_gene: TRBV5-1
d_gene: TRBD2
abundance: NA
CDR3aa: CASSWGAGGRTDTQYF
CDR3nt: TGCGCCAGCAGCTGGGGTGCGGGGGGGCGGACAGATACGCAGTATTTT